Given below is one T cell receptor beta chain in context. This record comes from a study of identifying expanded T cells in peripheral blood. CDR3 size: 16 residues. V trimming: 5 bases; J trimming: 3 bases; junction bases outside the gene matches: 10. The germline V gene encodes CDR1 SGHRS and CDR2 YFSETQ. The repertoire was sequenced with immunoSEQ multiplex PCR; TCRdb's copy has only in-frame clones and lacks some. Here the sample spans about 80,000 clones, approximately 90% being singletons. The chain joins TRBV5-1 to TRBJ2-3; 9 bases align to TRBD1. The TCR was taken from a person aged 18-69 years in good health. Sample: blood. CDR3 DNA sequence: TGCGCCAGCAGTCCCGGGACAGGGTACACAACAGATACGCAGTATTTT. It translates to CASSPGTGYTTDTQYF.